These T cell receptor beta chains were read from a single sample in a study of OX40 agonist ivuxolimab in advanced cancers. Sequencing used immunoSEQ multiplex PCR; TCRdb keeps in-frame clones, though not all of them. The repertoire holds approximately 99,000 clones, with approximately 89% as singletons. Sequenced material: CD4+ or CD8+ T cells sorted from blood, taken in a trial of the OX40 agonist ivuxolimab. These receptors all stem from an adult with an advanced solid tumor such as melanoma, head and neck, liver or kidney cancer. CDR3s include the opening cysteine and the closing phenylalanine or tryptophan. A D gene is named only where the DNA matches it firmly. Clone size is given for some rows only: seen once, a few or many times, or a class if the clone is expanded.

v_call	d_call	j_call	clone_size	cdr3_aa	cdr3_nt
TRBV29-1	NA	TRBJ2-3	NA	CSVGGDTQYF	TGCAGCGTCGGGGGAGATACGCAGTATTTT
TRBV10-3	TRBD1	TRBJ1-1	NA	CAIRGLQGATEAFF	TGTGCCATCAGGGGATTACAGGGGGCCACTGAAGCTTTCTTT
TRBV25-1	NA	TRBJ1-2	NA	CASSETPGPSYGYTF	TGTGCCAGCAGTGAAACGCCAGGTCCGTCCTATGGCTACACCTTC
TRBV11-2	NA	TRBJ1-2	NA	CASSQLQGPSGGYGYTF	TGTGCCAGCAGCCAGTTGCAGGGACCCTCGGGGGGCTATGGCTACACCTTC
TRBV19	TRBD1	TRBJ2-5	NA	CASRQGAGETQYF	TGTGCCAGTAGACAGGGGGCCGGTGAGACCCAGTACTTC
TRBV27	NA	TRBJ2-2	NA	CASSLSRVTGELFF	TGTGCCAGCAGTCTCTCGAGAGTCACCGGGGAGCTGTTTTTT
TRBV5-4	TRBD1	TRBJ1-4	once	CASSWGWDRGNEKLFF	TGTGCCAGCAGCTGGGGCTGGGACAGGGGAAATGAAAAACTGTTTTTT
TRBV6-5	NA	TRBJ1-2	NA	CATAKEGPTYGYTF	TGTGCCACCGCAAAAGAGGGCCCCACCTATGGCTACACCTTC
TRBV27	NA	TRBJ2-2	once	CTSSLRYPTGELFF	TGTACCAGCAGTTTAAGGTACCCAACCGGGGAGCTGTTTTTT
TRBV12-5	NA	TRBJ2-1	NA	CASGTLDEQFF	TGTGCTAGTGGAACATTAGACGAGCAGTTCTTC
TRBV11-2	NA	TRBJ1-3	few	CASSLIASSSGNTIYF	TGTGCCAGCAGCTTAATAGCATCCTCTTCTGGAAACACCATATATTTT
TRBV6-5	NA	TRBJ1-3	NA	CAAIGGNTIYF	TGTGCCGCTATAGGGGGAAACACCATATATTTT
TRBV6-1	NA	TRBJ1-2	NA	CASSSYGYTF	TGTGCCAGCAGTTCGTATGGCTACACCTTC
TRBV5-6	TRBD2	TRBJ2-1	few	CASSRTSGRGLINEQFF	TGTGCCAGCAGCCGGACTAGCGGGAGGGGTCTGATTAATGAGCAGTTCTTC
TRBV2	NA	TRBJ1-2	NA	CASSTSGRLYGYTF	TGTGCCAGCAGTACCTCTGGGAGGCTCTATGGCTACACCTTC
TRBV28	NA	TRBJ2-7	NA	CASRKGLYEQYF	TGTGCCAGCCGGAAGGGTCTCTACGAGCAGTACTTC
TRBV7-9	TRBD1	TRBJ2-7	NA	CASSQGTGGRNEQYF	TGTGCCAGCAGCCAAGGGACAGGGGGGAGGAACGAGCAGTACTTC
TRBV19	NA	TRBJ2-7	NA	CANSSKGLTYEQYF	TGTGCCAACTCATCAAAGGGACTCACCTACGAGCAGTACTTC
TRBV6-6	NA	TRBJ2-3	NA	CASSLRTGGFTDTQYF	TGTGCCAGCAGCCTCAGGACGGGGGGCTTCACAGATACGCAGTATTTT
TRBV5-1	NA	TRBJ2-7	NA	CASSPPSYEQYF	TGCGCCAGCAGCCCACCCTCCTACGAGCAGTACTTC
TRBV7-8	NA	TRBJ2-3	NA	CASSTSGLPDTQYF	TGTGCCAGCTCTACCTCGGGACTCCCAGATACGCAGTATTTT
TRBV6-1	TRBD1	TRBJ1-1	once	CATQDRPMNTEAFF	TGTGCCACCCAGGACAGGCCTATGAACACTGAAGCTTTCTTT
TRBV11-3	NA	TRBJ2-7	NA	CASSLDPQYEQYF	TGTGCCAGCAGCTTAGATCCACAATACGAGCAGTACTTC
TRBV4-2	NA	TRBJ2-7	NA	CASSQDGRVYEQYF	TGTGCCAGCAGCCAAGACGGCAGGGTATACGAGCAGTACTTC
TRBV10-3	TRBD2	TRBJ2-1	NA	CAISETGLAGRHEQFF	TGTGCCATCAGTGAGACCGGACTAGCGGGGAGACACGAGCAGTTCTTC
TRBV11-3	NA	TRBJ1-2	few	CASSLEQGFGYTF	TGTGCCAGCAGCTTAGAGCAGGGATTTGGCTACACCTTC
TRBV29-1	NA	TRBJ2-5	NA	CSVIIAGNQETQYF	TGCAGCGTGATAATAGCAGGGAACCAAGAGACCCAGTACTTC
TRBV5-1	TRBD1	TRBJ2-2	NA	CASSSGQGGTGELFF	TGCGCCAGCAGCTCGGGACAGGGTGGAACCGGGGAGCTGTTTTTT
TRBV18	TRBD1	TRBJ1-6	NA	CASSAGTGVNSPLHF	TGTGCCAGCTCAGCCGGGACAGGGGTTAATTCACCCCTCCACTTT
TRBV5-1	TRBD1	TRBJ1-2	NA	CASSFLQGADGYTF	TGCGCCAGCAGCTTCCTTCAGGGGGCTGATGGCTACACCTTC
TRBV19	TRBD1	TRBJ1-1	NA	CASRGQWARGAFF	TGTGCCAGTAGGGGACAGTGGGCTCGGGGGGCTTTCTTT
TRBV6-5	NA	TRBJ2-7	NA	CASRPRRSSYEQYF	TGTGCCAGCAGACCTCGCAGGAGCTCCTACGAGCAGTACTTC
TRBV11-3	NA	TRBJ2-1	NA	CASTSLLGFQFF	TGTGCCAGCACCTCCCTGCTGGGGTTTCAGTTCTTC
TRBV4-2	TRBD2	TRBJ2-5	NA	CASSPTSGTSGKETQYF	TGTGCCAGCAGCCCCACCTCCGGGACTAGCGGGAAAGAGACCCAGTACTTC
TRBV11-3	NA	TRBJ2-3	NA	CASSFSVLADTQYF	TGTGCCAGCAGCTTTTCTGTATTAGCAGATACGCAGTATTTT
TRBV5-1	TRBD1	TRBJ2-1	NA	CASSSAGTGINEQFF	TGCGCCAGCAGCAGCGCCGGGACAGGGATCAATGAGCAGTTCTTC